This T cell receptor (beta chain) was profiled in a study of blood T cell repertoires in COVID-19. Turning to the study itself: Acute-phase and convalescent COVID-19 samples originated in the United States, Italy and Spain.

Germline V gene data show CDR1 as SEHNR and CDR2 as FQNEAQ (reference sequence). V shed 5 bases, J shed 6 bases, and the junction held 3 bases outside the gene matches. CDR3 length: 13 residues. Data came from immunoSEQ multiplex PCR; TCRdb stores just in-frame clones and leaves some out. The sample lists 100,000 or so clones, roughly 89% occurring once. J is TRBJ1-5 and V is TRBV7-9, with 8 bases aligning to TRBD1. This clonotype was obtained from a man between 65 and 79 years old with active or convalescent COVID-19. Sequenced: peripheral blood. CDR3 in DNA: TGTGCCAGCAGCCTGGACAGGGCTCAGCCCCAGCATTTT. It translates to CASSLDRAQPQHF.